This T cell receptor (beta chain) was observed in a study of blood T cells in healthy people across ages. CDR1 is MNHEY, CDR2 SVGEGT, per germline. The CDR3 sequence is 13 residues long. The authors ran a second PCR of roughly 6 to 12 cycles using a sample-barcoded 5' primer and a J-beta primer mix. With 12 random nucleotides, a template-switch adaptor tagged each individual cDNA molecule. A minimum of 2.5 million CDR3-containing paired-end reads was obtained for each sample. TCRdb itself ran the 5' RACE reads through MiXCR, one entry per CDR3 protein. The sample yields around 1,000,000 distinct CDR3 sequences, less than 25% seen once. This sample also belongs to another study, concerning T cells of mothers and their children. This second study notes: Every microgram of extracted RNA entered cDNA synthesis, around 1.5 ug per 15 ul. Researchers report slightly higher, though non-significant, overlap in related mother-child pairs than in unrelated pairs.

The chain couples TRBV6-2 or TRBV6-3 to TRBJ2-5; D remains ambiguous. The J call is uncertain, as TRBJ2-1 better fits the DNA end. The TCR was taken from a girl between 2 and 10 years old in good health. The sequencing input was blood. The CDR3 nucleotides read TGTGCCAGCAGTTACTCCTATCCGGGTGAGCAGTTCTTC. This gives the protein CASSYSYPGEQFF.